This is a list of T cell receptor beta chains from one sample in a study of identical twins. TCRdb passed the 5' RACE reads through MiXCR, listing each CDR3 protein once. Of approximately 680,000 distinct CDR3 sequences in the sample, about 7.1% were seen once. Another study also made use of these data, one on yellow fever vaccine responses in identical twins.

Sequenced material: PBMCs. The receptors stem from a woman aged 18-29 years in good health. Each CDR3 is given with its conserved first and last residue.

>TRBJ2-5|TRBV15
CATSGTDLRQETQYF
>TRBJ2-5|TRBV4-2
CASSQDGLAGGETQYF
>TRBJ2-2|TRBV18
CASSPPTGGFPLDTTGELFF
>TRBJ2-1|TRBV20-1
CSAWGTHNEQFF
>TRBJ1-1|TRBV28
CASTVVGQLNTEAFF
>TRBJ2-3|TRBV5-1
CASSWGRAHTDTQYF
>TRBJ2-1|TRBV6-1
CASTPRSYNEQFF
>TRBJ2-6|TRBV6-5
CASSYSSGDSGANVLTF
>TRBJ2-1|TRBV15
CATGTVSYNEQFF
>TRBJ2-3|TRBV4-2
CASSQGIRGTDTQYF
>TRBJ2-5|TRBV4-1
CASSQEAPTSGQETQYF
>TRBJ1-1|TRBV25-1
CASSEPDRTSTEAFF
>TRBJ2-1|TRBV24-1
CATSDAGTGKNMGAYNEQFF
>TRBJ2-1|TRBV28
CASSPETRTGAHEQFF
>TRBJ1-1|TRBV2
CASRDPWDRELEAFF
>TRBJ2-1|TRBV7-8
CASSPPHGLAGGDSYNEQFF
>TRBJ2-1|TRBV10-2
CASSESGRTGNGEQFF
>TRBJ1-1|TRBV7-2
CASHYRDRVKNTEAFF
>TRBJ2-1|TRBV15
CATSRPLSSYNEQFF
>TRBJ2-5|TRBV10-3
CAISVLAGGQETQYF
>TRBJ2-7|TRBV6-5
CASSYGQGANEQYF
>TRBJ2-1|TRBV24-1
CATSGTLDEQFF
>TRBJ1-3|TRBV15
CATSRSLGFSGNTIYF
>TRBJ1-1|TRBV6-5
CASSYDRVWTEAFF
>TRBJ1-1|TRBV27
CASSPRKGMNTEAFF
>TRBJ1-2|TRBV3-1
CASSDDRLSGYGYTF
>TRBJ2-7|TRBV12-3/TRBV12-4
CASSSTLISSYEQYF
>TRBJ1-5|TRBV6-1
CASTAIGTGSVPQHF
>TRBJ2-7|TRBV12-3/TRBV12-4
CASSFGTSAHEQYF
>TRBJ2-1|TRBV12-3/TRBV12-4
CASSGRDVNSYNEQFF
>TRBJ1-1|TRBV12-3/TRBV12-4
CASSFRPHRGTEAFF
>TRBJ1-6|TRBV7-9
CASSPSTRQGINSPLHF
>TRBJ2-1|TRBV3-1
CASRFSGTGHEQFF
>TRBJ1-5|TRBV10-3
CAISPTGRGTGQPQHF
>TRBJ1-1|TRBV2
CASSGVRGSPEAFF
>TRBJ2-4|TRBV15
CATSRDLGGGKNIQYF
>TRBJ2-4|TRBV4-1
CASSQAESGDREAKNIQYF
>TRBJ2-1|TRBV5-1
CASSRGLAGAEQFF
>TRBJ1-2|TRBV29-1
CSVTTGLYGYTF
>TRBJ1-1|TRBV5-1
CASSLDQGSTEAFF
>TRBJ2-2|TRBV2
CASARGTANTGELFF
>TRBJ2-1|TRBV7-9
CASSRTMTGANEQFF
>TRBJ2-1|TRBV20-1
CSATLGTSSYNEQFF